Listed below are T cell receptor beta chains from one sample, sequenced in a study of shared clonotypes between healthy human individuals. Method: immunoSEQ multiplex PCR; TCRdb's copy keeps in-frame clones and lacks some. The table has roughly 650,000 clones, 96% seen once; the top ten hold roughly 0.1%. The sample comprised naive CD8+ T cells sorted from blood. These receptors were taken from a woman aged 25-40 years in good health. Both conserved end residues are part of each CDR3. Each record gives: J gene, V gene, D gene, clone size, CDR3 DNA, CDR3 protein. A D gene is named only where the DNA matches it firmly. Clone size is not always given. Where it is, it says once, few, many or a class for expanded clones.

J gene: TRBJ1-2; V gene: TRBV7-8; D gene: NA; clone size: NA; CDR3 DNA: TGTGCCAGCAGCTTAGCGCGGATTAACTATGGCTACACCTTC; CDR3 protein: CASSLARINYGYTF
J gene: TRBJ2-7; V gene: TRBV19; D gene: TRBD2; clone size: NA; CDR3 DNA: TGTGCCAGTAGTCCCCGCGGGAGTTTATACGAGCAGTACTTC; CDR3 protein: CASSPRGSLYEQYF
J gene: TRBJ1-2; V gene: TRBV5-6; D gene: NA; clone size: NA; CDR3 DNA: TGTGCCAGCAGCTTGAGCCCGGGAGGTGGCTACACCTTC; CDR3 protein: CASSLSPGGGYTF
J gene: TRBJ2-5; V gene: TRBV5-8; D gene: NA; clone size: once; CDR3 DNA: TGTGCCAGCAAAGGCAAGGGGTTTTTTCTAGAGACCCAGTACTTC; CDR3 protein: CASKGKGFFLETQYF
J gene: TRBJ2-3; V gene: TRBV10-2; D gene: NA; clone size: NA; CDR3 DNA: TGCGCCACCTTTGGGGGTGATACGCAGTATTTT; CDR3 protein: CATFGGDTQYF
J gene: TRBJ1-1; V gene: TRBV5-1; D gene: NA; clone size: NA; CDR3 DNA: TGCGCCAGCAGTTGGAATCTCGAGGTGGGGAACACTGAAGCTTTCTTT; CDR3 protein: CASSWNLEVGNTEAFF
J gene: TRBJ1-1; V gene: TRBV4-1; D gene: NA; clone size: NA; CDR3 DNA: TGCGCCAGCAGCCAGGCCACAGGTCCGGCCACTGAAGCTTTCTTT; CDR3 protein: CASSQATGPATEAFF
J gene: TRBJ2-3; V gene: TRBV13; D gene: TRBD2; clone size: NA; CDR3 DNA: TGTGCCAGCAGCCAACAACCCTACGAGGAGCGGGAGGAAGCAGATACGCAGTATTTT; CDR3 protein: CASSQQPYEEREEADTQYF
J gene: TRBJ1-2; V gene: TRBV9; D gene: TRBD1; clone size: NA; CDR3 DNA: TGTGCCAGCAGCGGATACACGGGACAGGGTAGATTGTATGGCTACACCTTC; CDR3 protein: CASSGYTGQGRLYGYTF
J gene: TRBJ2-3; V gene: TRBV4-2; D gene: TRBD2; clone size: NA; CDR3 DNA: TGTGCCAGCGGGGGGGAGGCGGGAGGCCCCGGGGCAGATACGCAGTATTTT; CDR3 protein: CASGGEAGGPGADTQYF
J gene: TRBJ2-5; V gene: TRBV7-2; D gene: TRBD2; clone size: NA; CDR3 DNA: TGTGCCAGCAGCGCCCGTCGGGAGGGGTTGGAGACCCAGTACTTC; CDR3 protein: CASSARREGLETQYF
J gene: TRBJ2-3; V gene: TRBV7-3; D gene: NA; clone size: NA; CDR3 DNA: TGTGCCAGCAGCCCGGGTGGCGGGATGGGTGATACGCAGTATTTT; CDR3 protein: CASSPGGGMGDTQYF
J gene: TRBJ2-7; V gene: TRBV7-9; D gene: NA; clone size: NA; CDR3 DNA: TGTGCCAGCAGCTTAGGGGGCTACTACGAGCAGTACTTC; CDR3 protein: CASSLGGYYEQYF
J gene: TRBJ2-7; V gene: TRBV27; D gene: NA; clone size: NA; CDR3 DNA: TGTGCCAGCAAGAGGGGGACCGCCTACGAGCAGTACTTC; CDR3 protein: CASKRGTAYEQYF
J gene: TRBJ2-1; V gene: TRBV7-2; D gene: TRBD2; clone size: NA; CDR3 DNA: TGTGCCAGCAGCCCTCGACTAGCGGATTACAATGAGCAGTTCTTC; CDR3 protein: CASSPRLADYNEQFF
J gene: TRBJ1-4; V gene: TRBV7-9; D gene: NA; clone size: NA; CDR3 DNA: TGTGCCAGCAGCTTAGGATCCGAGGAAAAACTGTTTTTT; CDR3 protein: CASSLGSEEKLFF
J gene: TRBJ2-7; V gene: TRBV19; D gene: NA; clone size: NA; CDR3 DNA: TGTGCCAGTAGTAGTCCCCGCGGGGCGGACTACGAGCAGTACTTC; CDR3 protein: CASSSPRGADYEQYF
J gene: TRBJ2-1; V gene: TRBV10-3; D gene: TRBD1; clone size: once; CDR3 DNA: TGTGCCATCAGTGAGTCCCCGGGACAGTGGTACAATGAGCAGTTCTTC; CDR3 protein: CAISESPGQWYNEQFF
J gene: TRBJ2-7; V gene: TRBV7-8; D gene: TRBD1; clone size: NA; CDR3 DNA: TGTGCCAGCAGCCAGGGGGATGGGCAGGGGCTATACGAGCAGTACTTC; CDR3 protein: CASSQGDGQGLYEQYF
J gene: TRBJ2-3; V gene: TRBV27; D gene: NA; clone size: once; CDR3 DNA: TGTGCCAGATTGACGGGGGCCGCTCTGCGTGGGTTTAGCACAGATACGCAGTATTTT; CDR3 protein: CARLTGAALRGFSTDTQYF
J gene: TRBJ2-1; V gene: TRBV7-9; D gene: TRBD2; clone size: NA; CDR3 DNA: TGTGCCAGCAGCTCCTTTTCCGGGACTAGCGGTTACAATGAGCAGTTCTTC; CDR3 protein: CASSSFSGTSGYNEQFF
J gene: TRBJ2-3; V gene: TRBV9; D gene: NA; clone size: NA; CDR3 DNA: TGTGCCAGCAGCGTGAGGGGGAGTAGCGGAGATACGCAGTATTTT; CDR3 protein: CASSVRGSSGDTQYF
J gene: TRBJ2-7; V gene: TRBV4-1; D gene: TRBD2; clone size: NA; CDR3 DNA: TGCGCCAGCAGCTCCGGACTAGCGGGAATTACCTACGAGCAGTACTTC; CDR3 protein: CASSSGLAGITYEQYF
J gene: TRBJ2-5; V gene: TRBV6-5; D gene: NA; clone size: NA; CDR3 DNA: TGTGCCAGCAGTTACATTACAGGCACCTCGGGAGAGACCCAGTACTTC; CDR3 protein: CASSYITGTSGETQYF
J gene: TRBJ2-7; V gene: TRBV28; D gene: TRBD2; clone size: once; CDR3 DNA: TGTGCCAGCAGTTTGCCCACTAGCGCCTCTGCCACGTCCTACGAGCAGTACTTC; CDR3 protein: CASSLPTSASATSYEQYF
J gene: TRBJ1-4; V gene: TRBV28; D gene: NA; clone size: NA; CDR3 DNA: TGTGCCAGCGGAGACAGTTCTAATGAAAAACTGTTTTTT; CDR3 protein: CASGDSSNEKLFF
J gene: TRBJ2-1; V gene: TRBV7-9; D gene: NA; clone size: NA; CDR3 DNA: TGTGCCAGCAGCCCCGCGGACAACCCCAATGAGCAGTTCTTC; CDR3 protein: CASSPADNPNEQFF
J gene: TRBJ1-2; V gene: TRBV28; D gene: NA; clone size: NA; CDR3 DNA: TGTGCCAGCAGTCCCTGGACAGTCTATGGCTACACCTTC; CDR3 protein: CASSPWTVYGYTF
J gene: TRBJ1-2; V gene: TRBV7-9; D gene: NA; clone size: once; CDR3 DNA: TGTGCCAGCAGCCGCAGTGGGGGGCTCTATGGCTACACCTTC; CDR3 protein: CASSRSGGLYGYTF
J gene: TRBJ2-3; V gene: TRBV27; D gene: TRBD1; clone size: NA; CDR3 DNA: TGTGCCAGCAGCCATAGTGGGACAGGGCCCCGAGATACGCAGTATTTT; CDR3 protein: CASSHSGTGPRDTQYF